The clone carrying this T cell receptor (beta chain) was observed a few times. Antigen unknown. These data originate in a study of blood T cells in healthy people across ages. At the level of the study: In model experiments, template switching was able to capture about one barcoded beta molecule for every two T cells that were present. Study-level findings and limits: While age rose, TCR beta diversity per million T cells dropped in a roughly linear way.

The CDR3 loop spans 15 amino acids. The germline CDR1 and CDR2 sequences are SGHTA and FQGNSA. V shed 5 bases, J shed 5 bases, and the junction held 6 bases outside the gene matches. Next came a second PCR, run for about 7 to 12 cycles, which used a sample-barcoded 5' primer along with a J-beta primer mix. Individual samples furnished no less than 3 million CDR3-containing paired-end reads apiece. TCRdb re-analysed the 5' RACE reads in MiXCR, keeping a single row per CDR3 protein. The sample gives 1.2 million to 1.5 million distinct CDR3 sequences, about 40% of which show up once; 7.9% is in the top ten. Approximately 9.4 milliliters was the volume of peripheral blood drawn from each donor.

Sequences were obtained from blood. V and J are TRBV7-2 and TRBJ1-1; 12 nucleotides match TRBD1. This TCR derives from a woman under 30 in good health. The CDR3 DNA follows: TGTGCCAGCAGCGCCCGGGACAGGGGGCGGACTGAAGCTTTCTTT. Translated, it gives CASSARDRGRTEAFF.